The rows below give T cell receptor gamma chains drawn from one sample of a study of Vδ1+ human thymocytes. TCRdb reanalysed the multiplex PCR reads via CATT. The sample records roughly 30,000 gamma-chain clones, over 15% being singletons. The sample was Vdelta1+ gamma-delta thymocytes from the thymus. The receptors were sampled from a boy under three years old who had congenital heart surgery. Both conserved end residues are part of each CDR3. Some rows have no size entry. The others give once, few or many, or a class for an expanded clone.

j_call v_call clone_size cdr3_nt cdr3_aa
TRGJ1/TRGJ2 TRGV2 - TGTGCCACCTGGGACGGGAGGCGGTATAAGAAACTCTTT CATWDGRRYKKLF
TRGJ1/TRGJ2 TRGV8 - TGTGCCACCTGGGATGCCCATTATTATAAGAAACTCTTT CATWDAHYYKKLF
TRGJ1/TRGJ2 TRGV5 few TGTGCCACCTGGGACATTACGGGGGGTAAGAAACTCTTT CATWDITGGKKLF
TRGJ1/TRGJ2 TRGV4 - TGTGCCACCTGGGATGGGCCGGAACTCTTT CATWDGPELF
TRGJ1/TRGJ2 TRGV5 few TGTGCCACCTGGGACACGATTTATTATAAGAAACTCTTT CATWDTIYYKKLF
TRGJ1/TRGJ2 TRGV3 few TGTGCCACCTGGGAAGAGGGGAACGCTTATTATAAGAAACTCTTT CATWEEGNAYYKKLF
TRGJ1/TRGJ2 TRGV5 few TGTGCCACCTGGGACAGGCCGGGTTGGTATAAGAAACTCTTC CATWDRPGWYKKLF
TRGJP TRGV9 few TGTGCCTTGTGGGTAATAGAGTTGGGCAAAAAAATCAAGGTATTT CALWVIELGKKIKVF
TRGJ1/TRGJ2 TRGV9 few TGTGCCTTGTGGGAGGCGAGGCACCATTATTATAAGAAACTCTTT CALWEARHHYYKKLF
TRGJ1/TRGJ2 TRGV2 few TGTGCCACCTGGGACGGGCCGCGATATAAGAAACTCTTT CATWDGPRYKKLF
TRGJ1/TRGJ2 TRGV4 few TGTGCCACCTGGGATGGAAAGCATAAGAAACTCTTT CATWDGKHKKLF
TRGJ1/TRGJ2 TRGV9 few TGTGCCTTGTGGGAGGTGCAAGGAGGGTATAAGAAACTCTTT CALWEVQGGYKKLF
TRGJ1/TRGJ2 TRGV5 - TGTGCCACCTGGGACAGGCCGAGAGGTTATTATAAGAAACTCTTT CATWDRPRGYYKKLF
TRGJ1/TRGJ2 TRGV9 - TGTGCCTTGTGGGAACGACTTTATTATAAGAAACTCTTT CALWERLYYKKLF
TRGJ1/TRGJ2 TRGV5 medium-sized TGTGCCACCTGGGACAGGAAGAAACTCTTT CATWDRKKLF
TRGJ1/TRGJ2 TRGV8 few TGTGCCACCTGGGACCCTCTTTATTATAAGAAACTCTTT CATWDPLYYKKLF
TRGJ1/TRGJ2 TRGV4 - TGTGCCACCTGGGCCCCTACGGCAGAGAAGAAACTCTTT CATWAPTAEKKLF
TRGJ1/TRGJ2 TRGV5 - TGTGCCACCTGGGACAGGCGTTTTAAGTATAAGAAACTCTTT CATWDRRFKYKKLF
TRGJ1/TRGJ2 TRGV4 - TGTGCCACCTGGGATTGTGCGAATTATTATAAGAAACTCTTT CATWDCANYYKKLF
TRGJP TRGV3 - TGTGCCACCTGGGACGGAGAGTTGGGCAAAAAAATCAAGGTATTT CATWDGELGKKIKVF
TRGJ1/TRGJ2 TRGV2 few TGTGCCACCTGGGACGGGCTAAGTAAGAAACTCTTT CATWDGLSKKLF
TRGJP1 TRGV2 few TGTGCCACCTGGGACGGGAGATCCACTGGTTGGTTCAAGATATTT CATWDGRSTGWFKIF
TRGJ1/TRGJ2 TRGV5 - TGTGCCACCTGGGACAGGCCCCGAAATTATTATAAGAAACTCTTT CATWDRPRNYYKKLF
TRGJ1/TRGJ2 TRGV9 - TGTGCCTTGTGGGAGGTGCTGACATCGGATTATTATAAGAAACTCTTT CALWEVLTSDYYKKLF
TRGJ1/TRGJ2 TRGV5 - TGTGCCACCTGGGACCGCCGCGTGGGTTATAAGAAACTCTTT CATWDRRVGYKKLF
TRGJ1/TRGJ2 TRGV3 few TGTGCCACCTGGGACAGGCCTATGAATAAGAAACTCTTT CATWDRPMNKKLF
TRGJ1/TRGJ2 TRGV8 few TGTGCCACCTGGGATATGTATTATAAGAAACTCTTT CATWDMYYKKLF
TRGJ1/TRGJ2 TRGV9 - TGTGCCTTGTGGGGTAATCGGAAGAAACTCTTT CALWGNRKKLF
TRGJ1/TRGJ2 TRGV8 few TGTGCCACCTGGGATGTAGATTATAAGAAACTCTTT CATWDVDYKKLF
TRGJP2 TRGV2 - TGTGCCACCTGGGATGGGCAAGATAGTGATTGGATCAAGACGTTT CATWDGQDSDWIKTF
TRGJP2 TRGV5 few TGTGCCACCTGGGACGGGCAGGGGGTATATAGTAGTGATTGGATCAAGACGTTT CATWDGQGVYSSDWIKTF
TRGJ1/TRGJ2 TRGV4 - TGTGCCACCTGGGATCTCCTATGTGGCAAGAAACTCTTT CATWDLLCGKKLF
TRGJ1/TRGJ2 TRGV9 few TGTGCCTTGTGTCCGGGTGGTGGTTATTATAAGAAACTCTTT CALCPGGGYYKKLF
TRGJ1/TRGJ2 TRGV4 few TGTGCCACCTGGGGGCCAGTGTCGAAACTCTTT CATWGPVSKLF
TRGJP2 TRGV5 few TGTGCCACCTGGGACAGGCGGGAGAGTAGTGATTGGATCAAGACGTTT CATWDRRESSDWIKTF
TRGJ1/TRGJ2 TRGV9 - TGTGCCTTGTGGGACTTGACCTCTTATTATAAGAAACTCTTT CALWDLTSYYKKLF
TRGJ1/TRGJ2 TRGV2 - TGTGCCACCTGGGACGGGTTTCATTATAAGAAACTCTTT CATWDGFHYKKLF